The 20 T cell receptor beta chains listed next were all sequenced from one sample in a study of blood T cell repertoires in COVID-19. Data came from immunoSEQ multiplex PCR; TCRdb stores just in-frame clones and leaves some out. Among around 200,000 clones listed, about four fifths were seen once. The source material was peripheral blood. All receptors come from a woman aged 50 to 65 with acute or convalescent COVID-19.

The CDR3 coding sequence is TGTGCCAGCCGCCCCCGGGGAGGGCAAGAGACCCAGTACTTC. The encoded protein is CASRPRGGQETQYF. J is TRBJ2-5 and V is TRBV2; 7 nucleotides line up with TRBD2. Germline CDR1 reads SNHLY; CDR2 reads FYNNEI. The CDR3 contains 14 residues. V shed 8 bases and J 2 bases; nucleotides not matched to a gene: 8.

The chain combines TRBV18 with TRBJ2-5, with a weak D call TRBD1 (5 bases). Germline CDR1 reads KGHSH; CDR2 reads LQKENI. The CDR3 loop spans 15 amino acids. Trimming pared 3 bases from V and 1 base from J, leaving 12 bases between. The CDR3 is CASSPTGAAQETQYF. CDR3 nucleotides: TGTGCCAGCTCACCCACAGGTGCCGCCCAAGAGACCCAGTACTTC.

V usage is TRBV6-1 and J usage is TRBJ2-5; 8 bases match TRBD2. Germline-derived CDR1 and CDR2 are MNHNS and SASEGT. The CDR3 is 17 amino acids. Germline trimming cut 4 bases from V and 3 bases from J; bases unmatched to any gene: 13. The CDR3, as DNA: TGTGCCAGCAGTGTGGGGGTAGGTAGAGCGGGAGAAGAGACCCAGTACTTC. Protein product: CASSVGVGRAGEETQYF.

The chain uses TRBV14 and TRBJ2-7; TRBD2 agrees at 7 bases. CDR1 and CDR2 from the germline V gene are SGHDN and FVKESK. Trimming took 4 bases from V and 6 from J; bases not matched to a gene: 9. The CDR3 has 14 amino acids. This CDR3 reads CASSLRDYLSEQYF. The CDR3 DNA is TGTGCCAGCAGCCTTCGGGACTACCTATCCGAGCAGTACTTC.

This clone was recorded once. CDR3 DNA: TGTGCCAGCAGTTTATTGGGACTAGCGGTGAACACCGGGGAGCTGTTTTTT. Encoded protein: CASSLLGLAVNTGELFF. This chain links TRBV28 with TRBJ2-2; 11 nucleotides agree with TRBD2. Germline lookup yields CDR1 MDHEN and CDR2 SYDVKM. V shed 1 base and J 1 base; nucleotides not matched to a gene: 2. This CDR3 comprises 17 residues.

The V and J genes are TRBV28 and TRBJ2-3, with 8 bases that match TRBD2. The germline V gene encodes CDR1 MDHEN and CDR2 SYDVKM. CDR3 length equals 12 residues. V lost 7 bases to trimming and J lost 8 bases; unmatched junction nucleotides: 5. For the CDR3, the DNA is TGTGCCAGCACCGGGAGGGGGGGTACGCAGTATTTT. This codes for CASTGRGGTQYF.

The chain links TRBV20-1 to TRBJ2-1; D is possibly TRBD2 (5 bases). Germline assignment: CDR1 DFQATT and CDR2 SNEGSKA (reference sequence). V shed 7 bases and J shed 5 bases, with 9 bases lying between them. The length of the CDR3 is 11 residues. The CDR3 reads CSEERNNEQFF. The CDR3 coding sequence is TGCAGTGAGGAGCGGAACAATGAGCAGTTCTTC.

This chain uses TRBV18 with TRBJ1-4; TRBD1 matches at 9 bases. Germline V gene lookup returns CDR1 KGHSH and CDR2 LQKENI. With 4 bases clipped from V and 5 bases from J, the junction kept 5 bases outside the gene matches. The CDR3 contains 15 residues. CDR3 sequence (DNA): TGTGCCAGCTCACGGCGGGACAGGGCAAATGAAAAACTGTTTTTT. It specifies CASSRRDRANEKLFF. Using reference TRBV18 and TRBJ1-4 for the parts outside the CDR3, the full variable domain is NAGVMQNPRHLVRRRGQEARLRCSPMKGHSHVYWYRQLPEEGLKFMVYLQKENIIDESGMPKERFSAEFPKEGPSILRIQQVVRGDSAAYFCASSRRDRANEKLFFGSGTQLSVL.

The CDR3 is CASSIRLGTGHSPLHF. The CDR3 nucleotides are TGTGCCAGCAGCATTCGCCTCGGGACAGGGCATTCACCCCTCCACTTT. V is TRBV5-6 and J is TRBJ1-6; 9 bases are a match to TRBD1. V lost 4 bases, J lost 8 bases, and 10 bases stayed unmatched. The length of the CDR3 is 16 residues. The germline V gene has CDR1 SGHDT and CDR2 YYEEEE. Full variable domain (outside the CDR3, taken from reference TRBV5-6 and TRBJ1-6): DAGVTQSPTHLIKTRGQQVTLRCSPKSGHDTVSWYQQALGQGPQFIFQYYEEEERQRGNFPDRFSGHQFPNYSSELNVNALLLGDSALYLCASSIRLGTGHSPLHFGNGTRLTVT.

The V call is TRBV7-8, the J call TRBJ2-2; TRBD1 agrees at 7 bases. V trimming: 8 bases; J trimming: 1 base; junction bases outside the gene matches: 10. The CDR3 spans 16 residues. Germline CDR1 and CDR2: SGHVS and FQNEAQ. The CDR3 nucleotides read TGTGCCAGCGGCCTAGGACAGGCGATGAACACCGGGGAGCTGTTTTTT. Translated: CASGLGQAMNTGELFF.

V usage is TRBV6-4 and J usage is TRBJ2-3; D unresolved. Trimming pared 4 bases from V and 6 bases from J, leaving 11 bases between. The CDR3 consists of 13 residues. Germline CDR1 MRHNA, CDR2 SNTAGT. The CDR3 DNA sequence: TGTGCCAGCAGTGTCCAAAGAGCGGATACGCAGTATTTT. It yields the protein CASSVQRADTQYF.

The V gene is TRBV18, the J gene TRBJ2-2, with TRBD1 matching over 8 bases. Germline CDR1 and CDR2: KGHSH and LQKENI. With 10 bases clipped from V and 6 bases from J, the junction kept 10 bases outside the gene matches. The CDR3 runs 14 residues. The CDR3 region has the DNA TGTGCCAACCGCCTGACAGGGGATTCCGGGGAGCTGTTTTTT. It specifies CANRLTGDSGELFF.

This rearrangement joins TRBV20-1 to TRBJ2-5; D is undetermined. The V end was cut by 5 bases, the J end by 7 bases, with 11 bases between. CDR1 and CDR2 from the germline V gene are DFQATT and SNEGSKA (reference sequence). The CDR3 loop spans 11 amino acids. CDR3 DNA sequence: TGCAGTGCTTTCTCGGGTGGGACCCAGTACTTC. It translates to CSAFSGGTQYF.

The chain is built from TRBV3-1 (or the pseudogene TRBV3-2) and TRBJ1-6; D ambiguous. CDR1 and CDR2 from the germline V gene are LGHDT and YNNKEL (reference sequence). V lost 4 bases and J 11 bases, leaving 12 bases between the germline ends. This CDR3 region has 13 residues. CDR3 loop: CASSPRRDTPLHF. In DNA form, the CDR3 reads TGTGCCAGCAGCCCCCGTCGGGATACACCCCTCCACTTT.

The chain combines TRBV6-6 with TRBJ2-7, with D perhaps TRBD1 (6 bases). The germline CDR1 and CDR2 sequences are MNHNY and SVGAGI (reference sequence). The CDR3 consists of 16 residues. V lost 5 bases, J lost 0 bases, and 17 bases lay in between. The CDR3 sequence is CASSQDRTVSSYEQYF. Here the CDR3 DNA reads TGTGCCAGCAGTCAGGATCGGACAGTAAGCTCCTACGAGCAGTACTTC.

The J gene is TRBJ2-2, the V gene TRBV10-3, with unresolved D. Trimming left V 3 bases short and J 2 bases short, with 7 bases between. Germline lookup yields CDR1 ENHRY and CDR2 SYGVKD. There are 14 residues in the CDR3. CDR3 amino acids: CAISDDLNTGELFF. The DNA for the CDR3 is TGTGCCATCAGTGATGACTTAAACACCGGGGAGCTGTTTTTT.

The rearrangement joins TRBV9 to TRBJ2-3; 7 nucleotides align to TRBD1. The junction had 6 bases not matched to a gene; V was cut back by 0 bases and J by 5 bases. CDR1 is SGDLS and CDR2 is YYNGEE in the germline V gene. The CDR3 is 15 amino acids. CDR3 DNA sequence: TGTGCCAGCAGCGTAGGACAGGGATGGGGAGATACGCAGTATTTT. As protein: CASSVGQGWGDTQYF.

This clone was seen once. The chain is built from TRBV5-4 and TRBJ1-1, with D possibly matching TRBD1 (5 bases). The CDR3 length is 17 residues. The germline CDR1 and CDR2 sequences are SGHNT and YYREEE (reference sequence). V lost 0 bases and J lost 0, with 15 bases in between. CDR3 sequence (DNA): TGTGCCAGCAGCTTGGGGTGGCAGGGTGGGGTGAACACTGAAGCTTTCTTT. This translates into CASSLGWQGGVNTEAFF. The variable domain in full, completed from reference TRBV5-4 and TRBJ1-1, reads ETGVTQSPTHLIKTRGQQVTLRCSSQSGHNTVSWYQQALGQGPQFIFQYYREEENGRGNFPPRFSGLQFPNYSSELNVNALELDDSALYLCASSLGWQGGVNTEAFFGQGTRLTVV.

The chain recombines TRBV6-1 with TRBJ2-1; 11 bases are shared with TRBD2. The germline gives CDR1 MNHNS, CDR2 SASEGT. The CDR3 has 16 amino acids. Germline trimming cut 2 bases from V and 7 bases from J; bases unmatched to any gene: 7. In DNA form, the CDR3 reads TGTGCCAGCAGTGAAAGATCGAGACTAGCGGGAAATGAGCAGTTCTTC. It specifies CASSERSRLAGNEQFF.

This clone was seen once. V is TRBV3-1 (or the pseudogene TRBV3-2) and J is TRBJ1-6; 7 positions agree with TRBD1. Germline lookup yields CDR1 LGHDT and CDR2 YNNKEL (reference sequence). The CDR3 is 16 amino acids. After removal of 4 bases from V and 7 bases from J, the junction contained 10 bases not matched to a gene. This CDR3 reads CASSPGGGGANSPLHF. The CDR3 DNA reads TGTGCCAGCAGCCCAGGGGGTGGAGGGGCCAATTCACCCCTCCACTTT.